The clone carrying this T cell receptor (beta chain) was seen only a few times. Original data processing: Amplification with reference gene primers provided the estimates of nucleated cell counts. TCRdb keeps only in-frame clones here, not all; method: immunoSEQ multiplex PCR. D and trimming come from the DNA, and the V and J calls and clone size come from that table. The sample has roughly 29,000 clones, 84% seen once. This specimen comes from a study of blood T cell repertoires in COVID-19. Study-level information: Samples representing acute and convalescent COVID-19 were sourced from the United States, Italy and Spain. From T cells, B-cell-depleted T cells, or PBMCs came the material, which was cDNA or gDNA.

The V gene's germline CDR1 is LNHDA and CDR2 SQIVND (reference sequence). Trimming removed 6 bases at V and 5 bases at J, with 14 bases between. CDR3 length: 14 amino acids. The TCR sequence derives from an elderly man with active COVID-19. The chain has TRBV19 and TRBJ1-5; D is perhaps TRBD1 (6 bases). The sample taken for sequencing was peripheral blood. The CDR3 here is CASSASDRYQPQHF. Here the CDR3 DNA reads TGTGCCAGTAGCGCCTCGGACAGATATCAGCCCCAGCATTTT.